This T cell receptor beta chain derives from a study of cytomegalovirus exposure and HLA in healthy donors. Regarding the study as a whole: In vitro, three CMV-associated chains proved specific for CMV antigens. Sequence variants that were highly shared formed a cluster that was likely a sequencing artifact.

This PCR relied on a set of 60 Vbeta primers and 13 Jbeta primers. Sequencing used immunoSEQ multiplex PCR; TCRdb keeps in-frame clones, though not all of them. The sample table includes around 200,000 clones. CDR1 is SNHLY, CDR2 FYNNEI, per germline. The CDR3 totals 12 residues. V was cut by 1 base and J by 9 bases, with 9 bases left in between. On this clone itself: The antigen is unknown.

The chain employs TRBV2 and TRBJ2-5; D gene unclear. The sample comprised PBMCs. The sequence was obtained from a woman in her twenties or thirties in good health and CMV-seropositive. The CDR3 spells CASSEVSTPQYF. The DNA of the CDR3 is TGTGCCAGCAGTGAAGTTAGTACTCCCCAGTACTTC.